The sequence of this T cell receptor (beta chain) was determined in a study of T cells in Graves' hyperthyroidism and ophthalmopathy. TCR beta CDR3 region amplification was performed from RNA transcripts. HTBI primers drove first-round RT-PCR of the TCR CDR3. TCRdb processed the multiplex PCR reads anew with MiXCR; each CDR3 protein has one entry. There are a few hundred thousand distinct CDR3 sequences in the sample; under 15% occur only once, and about 33% lies in the top ten. Each 10 ml fresh peripheral blood draw supplied the PBMCs. The CDR3 runs to 15 residues. V lost 6 bases to trimming and J lost 0 bases; unmatched junction nucleotides: 4. Germline lookup yields CDR1 MNHEY and CDR2 SMNVEV (reference sequence).

V is TRBV27 and J is TRBJ2-2, with TRBD2 identical over 7 bases. The receptor was isolated from a woman in her twenties or thirties with Graves' hyperthyroidism. Sequencing input: blood. CDR3 nucleotide sequence: TGTGCCAGCAGCGGGACTACATCGAACACCGGGGAGCTGTTTTTT. This codes for CASSGTTSNTGELFF.